The rows below give T cell receptor beta chains drawn from one sample of a study of response to subunit inactivated influenza vaccine. TCRdb reanalysed the RT-PCR reads using MiXCR and keeps one entry per CDR3 protein. The sample consists of approximately 530,000 distinct CDR3 sequences, roughly 13% of them appearing once. The sample here was PBMCs from blood, taken roughly 48 days after vaccination. Receptor source: a man in his fifties or sixties who received an inactivated influenza vaccine. The conserved cysteine and the conserved F or W are not part of the CDR3 here.

V,J,CDR3
TRBV4-3,TRBJ2-4,ASSQDPDRENIQY
TRBV29-1,TRBJ2-5,SVEDSWGGGETQY
TRBV20-1,TRBJ1-1,SATDGGVVNTEAF
TRBV4-3,TRBJ2-5,ASSQKTSGGPEGTQY
TRBV4-3,TRBJ2-2,ASSQDRADNTGELF
TRBV20-1,TRBJ1-5,SAKSAINQPQH
TRBV5-1,TRBJ2-5,ASSLGGTGRTQETQY
TRBV10-3,TRBJ2-7,AISRTATYEQY
TRBV29-1,TRBJ2-1,SVFVRQGTNEQF
TRBV27,TRBJ2-3,ASRAGTSSTDTQY
TRBV30,TRBJ1-6,AWSPQGADSSPLH
TRBV28,TRBJ2-1,ASSFSFATYNEQF
TRBV12-3/TRBV12-4,TRBJ2-7,ASSSNGLMGEQY
TRBV20-1,TRBJ2-1,SAATDTVRNEQF
TRBV25-1,TRBJ1-1,ASSAWGGSEAF
TRBV4-2,TRBJ1-2,ASSQDQQGNGYT
TRBV6-2/TRBV6-3,TRBJ2-7,ASSYRRDHEQY
TRBV28,TRBJ1-3,ASSFSSGLGNTIY
TRBV20-1,TRBJ2-4,SARASLAKNIQY
TRBV12-3/TRBV12-4,TRBJ1-1,ASSPDRGMVEDEAF
TRBV20-1,TRBJ2-5,SATNQETQY
TRBV5-1,TRBJ2-1,ASSRGTNNNEQF
TRBV7-6,TRBJ2-7,ASSLEGGSPYEQY
TRBV11-2,TRBJ2-5,ASTLGGQETQY
TRBV6-6,TRBJ1-6,ASSSDSQGPLH
TRBV27,TRBJ2-7,ASSLRASGIFSYEQY
TRBV4-3,TRBJ1-6,ASSQGGVGYNSPLY
TRBV20-1,TRBJ2-1,SARDRGSVDEQF